This TCR beta chain stems from a study of T cell changes during pregnancy in multiple sclerosis. Produced via immunoSEQ multiplex PCR; TCRdb's table is partial and in-frame only. Of roughly 100,000 clones in the sample, roughly 90% are singletons; the top ten hold approximately 3.5%. Per the germline V gene, CDR1 is SNHLY and CDR2 is FYNNEI. Germline trimming cut 8 bases from V and 3 bases from J; bases unmatched to any gene: 4. CDR3 size: 13 residues. The origin of this receptor is a female donor with multiple sclerosis, enrolled in a pregnancy study. The genes are TRBV2 and TRBJ2-3; TRBD1 aligns across 8 bases. The sequencing here drew on peripheral blood, taken after pregnancy. CDR3 sequence: CASWRQGTDTQYF. The CDR3 DNA sequence: TGTGCCAGCTGGAGACAGGGGACAGATACGCAGTATTTT.